Listed below are T cell receptor beta chains from one sample, sequenced in a study of human T cells and chemical hapten exposure. Via MiXCR, TCRdb re-called the RACE reads, giving one row per CDR3 protein. This table has over 85,000 distinct CDR3 sequences, approximately 8.6% appearing once. The sample in question was whole blood, obtained in connection with sensitization to the hapten diphenylcyclopropenone (DPC). The receptors were gathered from a woman aged 40 to 50 with alopecia areata. Some clones in this sample may be carry-over from other donors' samples. CDR3s include the opening cysteine and the closing phenylalanine or tryptophan. A D gene is named only where the DNA matches it firmly. The size entry is marked missing in some rows and otherwise reads once, few, many or a size class.

d_gene	v_gene	j_gene	len	abundance	CDR3nt	CDR3aa
NA	TRBV5-1	TRBJ2-1	16	many	TGCGCCAGCAGCTTGTCTGACCCGAGGCTCGGGAATGAGCAGTTCTTC	CASSLSDPRLGNEQFF
NA	TRBV7-2	TRBJ2-2	14	NA	TGTGCCAGCAGCTTAGCTCGGCGCACCGGGGAGCTGTTTTTT	CASSLARRTGELFF
TRBD1	TRBV4-3	TRBJ1-1	13	NA	TGCGCCAGCAGCTACACAGGGGAATTAGAAGCTTTCTTT	CASSYTGELEAFF
NA	TRBV27	TRBJ2-7	13	many	TGTGCCAGCAGTTTAGGGCAGATTTACGAGCAGTACTTC	CASSLGQIYEQYF
NA	TRBV6-7	TRBJ2-5	13	many	TGTGCCAGCAGGCAGGGGGAGGAAGAGACCCAGTACTTC	CASRQGEEETQYF
TRBD1	TRBV5-1	TRBJ2-2	16	many	TGCGCCAGCAGCCCGGCCGGGACAGGGATCACCGGGGAGCTGTTTTTT	CASSPAGTGITGELFF
NA	TRBV6-1	TRBJ2-5	14	few	TGTGCCAGCAGGCCCGTGGGAGGCCGGGAGACCCAGTACTTC	CASRPVGGRETQYF
TRBD1	TRBV5-1	TRBJ1-2	13	many	TGCGCCAGCAGCTTGGACAGGGGGCGCGGCTACACCTTC	CASSLDRGRGYTF
NA	TRBV28	TRBJ2-7	10	NA	TGTGCCAGCAGTTTTTCCGAGCAGTACTTC	CASSFSEQYF
NA	TRBV20-1	TRBJ2-1	14	few	TGCAGTGCTAGAGACTCGAGCGGCTACAATGAGCAGTTCTTC	CSARDSSGYNEQFF
NA	TRBV6-4	TRBJ2-6	15	few	TGTGCCAGCAGTGAGGGCAGCTCTGGGGCCAACGTCCTGACTTTC	CASSEGSSGANVLTF
NA	TRBV20-1	TRBJ2-3	16	many	TGCAGTGCTACCCCCCCGACGGGAGCGCGCACAGATACGCAGTATTTT	CSATPPTGARTDTQYF
TRBD1	TRBV6-2/TRBV6-3	TRBJ1-2	13	NA	TGTGCCAGCAGTTCCTGGACAGGGCTTGGCTACACCTTC	CASSSWTGLGYTF
TRBD2	TRBV29-1	TRBJ2-1	15	NA	TGCAGCGTTGATGGTGGGAGGGCCCTCTACAATGAGCAGTTCTTC	CSVDGGRALYNEQFF
NA	TRBV6-2/TRBV6-3	TRBJ2-1	11	many	TGTGCCAGCAAGTCCTCATATGAGCAGTTCTTC	CASKSSYEQFF
NA	TRBV7-9	TRBJ1-6	18	many	TGTGCCAGCAGCTTAGAAGTGTTGGGGGCCCTAGGCAATTCACCCCTCCACTTT	CASSLEVLGALGNSPLHF